The 30 T cell receptor beta chains reported below all come from one sample, sequenced in a study of OX40 agonist ivuxolimab in advanced cancers. Sequenced by immunoSEQ multiplex PCR; TCRdb stores in-frame clones only, minus some. The data contain around 60,000 clones, around 83% of them seen just once; the ten biggest clones take up less than 3.5%. Sample: CD4+ or CD8+ T cells sorted from blood, taken in a trial of the OX40 agonist ivuxolimab. The receptors stem from an adult with an advanced solid tumor such as melanoma, head and neck, liver or kidney cancer.

The rearrangement joins TRBV5-5 to TRBJ2-3, with 8 bases aligning to TRBD2. The CDR3 length is 15 residues. The germline gives CDR1 SGHKS, CDR2 YYEKEE (reference sequence). J was trimmed by 6 bases and V by 2 bases; bases with no gene match: 8. The CDR3, as DNA: TGTGCCAGCAGCTTAGTTTCGGGGGGGCCTGATACGCAGTATTTT. Amino acids: CASSLVSGGPDTQYF.

V and J are TRBV28 and TRBJ2-7, with D maybe TRBD1 (5 bases). Germline V gene sequence: CDR1 MDHEN, CDR2 SYDVKM. V shed 4 bases and J shed 5 bases, with 15 bases lying between them. CDR3 size: 14 residues. The CDR3 DNA sequence: TGTGCCAGCAGTTCCCCTGGGGCGGTTGACGAGCAGTACTTC. This encodes CASSSPGAVDEQYF.

V and J are TRBV19 and TRBJ1-2; D is undetermined. The V and J ends lost 3 bases and 12 bases respectively, with 17 bases between them. The CDR3 has 13 amino acids. Germline-derived CDR1 and CDR2 are LNHDA and SQIVND (reference sequence). Here the CDR3 DNA reads TGTGCCAGTAGTATCGGCCCCCCTACGTTTCACACCTTC. Its protein product is CASSIGPPTFHTF.

The V gene is TRBV5-1, the J gene TRBJ1-4; D might be TRBD1 (6 bases). V lost 1 base and J 8 bases, leaving 9 bases between the germline ends. Per the germline V gene, CDR1 is SGHRS and CDR2 is YFSETQ. CDR3 length equals 13 residues. CDR3 sequence (DNA): TGCGCCAGCAGCTTGCAGGGGCAGGAAAAACTGTTTTTT. It is translated as CASSLQGQEKLFF.

The CDR3 DNA reads as TGTGCCAGCAGCCCGGGGGGAAGGACTGAAGCTTTCTTT. Translated: CASSPGGRTEAFF. V usage is TRBV5-8 and J usage is TRBJ1-1; D perhaps matches TRBD1 (5 bases). The germline gives CDR1 SGHTS, CDR2 YDEGEE. Trimming removed 4 bases from V and 5 bases from J, with 12 bases in between. CDR3 size: 13 residues.

The rearrangement uses TRBV7-7 and TRBJ2-7; 8 nucleotides align to TRBD1. Trimming cost V 0 bases and J 3 bases; bases outside gene matches: 13. From germline, CDR1 is SSHAT and CDR2 FNYEAQ (reference sequence). This CDR3 has 18 amino acids. CDR3 loop: CASSLAFDWDRIYYEQYF. The CDR3 nucleotides read TGTGCCAGCAGCTTAGCTTTTGATTGGGACAGGATATACTACGAGCAGTACTTC.

The rearrangement uses TRBV11-3 and TRBJ1-5; D gene unclear. There are 15 residues in the CDR3. V lost 1 base to trimming and J lost 5 bases, with 12 bases between them. The germline CDR1 and CDR2 sequences are SGHNT and YENEEA. CDR3 residues: CASSLARVGHQPQHF. DNA of the CDR3: TGTGCCAGCAGCTTAGCTAGGGTGGGCCATCAGCCCCAGCATTTT.

The gene calls are TRBV11-2 and TRBJ1-1; D remains unclear. The CDR3 is made up of 14 amino acids. In germline, CDR1 is SGHAT, CDR2 FQNNGV. Between the trimmed V and J ends, which lost 0 bases and 1 base, there was a span of 6 bases. The CDR3 DNA reads as TGTGCCAGCAGCTTAGAAGCTACGAACACTGAAGCTTTCTTT. Residues: CASSLEATNTEAFF. The full variable domain, rest sourced from reference TRBV11-2 and TRBJ1-1, is EAGVAQSPRYKIIEKRQSVAFWCNPISGHATLYWYQQILGQGPKLLIQFQNNGVVDDSQLPKDRFSAERLKGVDSTLKIQPAKLEDSAVYLCASSLEATNTEAFFGQGTRLTVV.

The chain carries TRBV2 and TRBJ2-1; 14 bases map to TRBD2. The germline V gene encodes CDR1 SNHLY and CDR2 FYNNEI. This CDR3 has 15 residues. V trimming: 8 bases; J trimming: 8 bases; junction bases outside the gene matches: 8. The CDR3 spells CASGTSGSGLDEQFF. DNA of the CDR3: TGTGCCAGCGGGACTAGCGGGAGTGGTTTAGATGAGCAGTTCTTC.

This clone was counted only a few times. This sequence joins TRBV6-1 and TRBJ1-2, with D unresolved. Trimming shortened V by 2 bases and J by 2 bases, and 6 bases separated the two germline ends. CDR1 and CDR2 from the germline V gene are MNHNS and SASEGT. CDR3 length: 13 amino acids. This CDR3 is CASSESRNYGYTF. The DNA of the CDR3 is TGTGCCAGCAGTGAATCTAGGAACTATGGCTACACCTTC.

This sequence joins TRBV10-3 and TRBJ1-2, with 7 bases that match TRBD1. The V gene's germline CDR1 is ENHRY and CDR2 SYGVKD. The V and J ends lost 2 bases and 8 bases, in that order; junction bases with no gene match: 5. The CDR3 loop spans 13 amino acids. The CDR3 sequence is CAISETTGTGYTF. In DNA, the CDR3 is TGTGCCATCAGTGAGACGACAGGGACGGGCTACACCTTC.

The V and J genes are TRBV28 and TRBJ2-5; tentatively, D is TRBD2 (5 bases). This CDR3 is built from 14 residues. CDR1 is MDHEN and CDR2 is SYDVKM in the germline V gene. Between the trimmed V and J ends, which lost 1 base and 2 bases, there was a span of 8 bases. The CDR3 DNA is TGTGCCAGCAGTTTATCATCGGGGCAAGAGACCCAGTACTTC. This encodes CASSLSSGQETQYF.

The chain carries TRBV9 and TRBJ2-4; D unresolved. Germline CDR1 and CDR2: SGDLS and YYNGEE. With 0 bases removed from V and 8 bases from J, the gap between germline ends came to 12 bases. The length of the CDR3 is 14 residues. CDR3 DNA: TGTGCCAGCAGCGTAGGTTCTGTTGGGGACATTCAGTACTTC. Amino acid sequence: CASSVGSVGDIQYF.

This clone was picked up one time. The CDR3 nucleotides read TGTGCCAGCAGTTCTCAGGGTTTGGATACGCAGTATTTT. Encoded protein: CASSSQGLDTQYF. The genes are TRBV28 and TRBJ2-3; D may be TRBD1 (5 bases). The length of the CDR3 is 13 residues. Trimming shortened V by 4 bases and J by 6 bases, and 11 bases separated the two germline ends. The germline gives CDR1 MDHEN, CDR2 SYDVKM. The full variable domain, completed using reference TRBV28 and TRBJ2-3, is DVKVTQSSRYLVKRTGEKVFLECVQDMDHENMFWYRQDPGLGLRLIYFSYDVKMKEKGDIPEGYSVSREKKERFSLILESASTNQTSMYLCASSSQGLDTQYFGPGTRLTVL.

This clone showed up just a few times. The rearrangement uses TRBV19 and TRBJ1-1, with 10 bases fitting TRBD1. CDR3 length: 14 residues. Germline trimming cut 3 bases from V and 5 bases from J; bases unmatched to any gene: 3. CDR1 is LNHDA, CDR2 SQIVND, per germline (reference sequence). In DNA form, the CDR3 reads TGTGCCAGTAGTATGGGACAGGGGTTAACTGAAGCTTTCTTT. Protein: CASSMGQGLTEAFF.

The genes are TRBV30 and TRBJ2-5; D gene uncertain. Germline-derived CDR1 and CDR2 are GTSNPN and SVGIG (reference sequence). The CDR3 is made up of 14 amino acids. V lost 3 bases and J 4 bases, leaving 15 bases between the germline ends. The CDR3 loop is CAWSFLGTRETQYF. DNA for the CDR3: TGTGCCTGGAGCTTCCTCGGTACCCGAGAGACCCAGTACTTC.

The DNA of the CDR3 is TGTGCCAGCTCGACAGGGACGCAGGAAAAACTGTTTTTT. This sequence encodes CASSTGTQEKLFF. The rearrangement joins TRBV28 to TRBJ1-4; 7 nucleotides agree with TRBD1. V shed 8 bases and J 8 bases; nucleotides not matched to a gene: 8. The CDR3 extends over 13 amino acids. Germline loops: CDR1 MDHEN, CDR2 SYDVKM.

This chain links TRBV5-1 with TRBJ2-7; D may be TRBD2 (6 bases). V dropped 4 bases and J dropped 3 bases, with 14 bases sitting between them. Germline V gives CDR1 SGHRS, CDR2 YFSETQ. The CDR3 contains 14 residues. The CDR3 here is CASSPDGSSYEQYF. CDR3 bases: TGCGCCAGCAGCCCGGACGGGAGCAGCTACGAGCAGTACTTC.

This clone was counted a single time. This sequence joins TRBV19 and TRBJ2-7, with TRBD1 matching over 7 bases. The CDR3 covers 14 residues. V shed 5 bases, J shed 2 bases, and the junction held 6 bases outside the gene matches. Germline loops: CDR1 LNHDA, CDR2 SQIVND (reference sequence). The CDR3 region is CASSPGDRTYEQYF. The CDR3 nucleotides read TGTGCCAGTAGTCCCGGGGACAGAACCTACGAGCAGTACTTC.

This chain links TRBV13 with TRBJ1-1; D uncertain. The ends were cut back, 5 bases at V and 1 base at J, with 17 bases in the middle. CDR3 length equals 16 residues. The germline gives CDR1 PRHDT, CDR2 FYEKMQ (reference sequence). The CDR3 here is CASSLRVFSRNTEAFF. The CDR3, as DNA: TGTGCCAGCAGCCTGAGAGTGTTTAGTAGGAACACTGAAGCTTTCTTT. The variable domain in full, with the rest retrieved from reference TRBV13 and TRBJ1-1, is AAGVIQSPRHLIKEKRETATLKCYPIPRHDTVYWYQQGPGQDPQFLISFYEKMQSDKGSIPDRFSAQQFSDYHSELNMSSLELGDSALYFCASSLRVFSRNTEAFFGQGTRLTVV.

The V gene is TRBV6-1, the J gene TRBJ1-1; D possibly corresponds to TRBD1 (5 bases). This CDR3 has 14 residues. The germline V and J ends were trimmed by 5 bases and 4 bases, with 14 bases remaining between them. The germline V gene has CDR1 MNHNS and CDR2 SASEGT. As DNA, the CDR3 is TGTGCCAGCAGTCTTGGTCCAGGGTTCACTGAAGCTTTCTTT. Translated, it gives CASSLGPGFTEAFF.

V gene TRBV11-2 combines with J gene TRBJ1-2; a weak D match, TRBD1 (5 bases). Trimming stripped 5 bases from V and 5 bases from J, with 15 bases between. The CDR3 consists of 14 residues. CDR1 and CDR2 (germline): SGHAT, FQNNGV. The CDR3 DNA reads TGTGCCAGCAGCCTCGGGATAGGGGATTATGGCTACACCTTC. Its translation: CASSLGIGDYGYTF.

This clone has more than one count but fewer than ten. The CDR3 sequence is CASTRGGTGGTEAFF. The CDR3 DNA is TGTGCCAGCACTCGGGGGGGCACCGGGGGCACTGAAGCTTTCTTT. This chain links TRBV2 with TRBJ1-1, with D perhaps TRBD1 (6 bases). Per germline, CDR1 SNHLY and CDR2 FYNNEI. Trimming took off 7 bases at V and 4 bases at J, with 19 bases between the two ends. The CDR3 runs 15 residues.

This chain uses TRBV2 with TRBJ1-6; D is uncertain. This CDR3 region has 13 residues. Trimming took off 7 bases at V and 6 bases at J, with 10 bases between the two ends. The germline V gene encodes CDR1 SNHLY and CDR2 FYNNEI. CDR3 residues: CASKVTVNSPLHF. The DNA of the CDR3 is TGTGCCAGCAAGGTAACAGTTAATTCACCCCTCCACTTT.

The V and J genes are TRBV5-1 and TRBJ1-1, with 12 bases matching TRBD1. This CDR3 is 18 amino acids long. V dropped 3 bases and J dropped 0; count of bases not matched to a gene: 9. Germline V gene lookup returns CDR1 SGHRS and CDR2 YFSETQ. The CDR3 loop is CASSYPGTGGRVNTEAFF. CDR3 nucleotide sequence: TGCGCCAGCAGCTACCCCGGGACAGGGGGCCGGGTGAACACTGAAGCTTTCTTT.

J is TRBJ1-5 and V is TRBV4-1; D is uncertain. V was shortened by 3 bases and J by 6 bases, with 9 bases between the two germline ends. The CDR3 has 13 amino acids. CDR1 and CDR2 from the germline V gene are MGHRA and YSYEKL. The DNA for the CDR3 is TGCGCCAGCAGCCAGGGCAACATTCAGCCCCAGCATTTT. Encoded protein: CASSQGNIQPQHF.

This clone was found a few times. The chain couples TRBV7-2 to TRBJ2-5, with TRBD2 identical over 10 bases. Germline V gives CDR1 SGHTA, CDR2 FQGNSA. The junction had 9 bases not matched to a gene; V was cut back by 6 bases and J by 5 bases. This CDR3 is built from 15 residues. DNA for the CDR3: TGTGCCAGCAGACCTAAGCGGGGGGGAGGGGAGACCCAGTACTTC. Protein sequence: CASRPKRGGGETQYF.

This chain links TRBV30 with TRBJ2-5, with 11 positions matching TRBD1. J gave up 4 bases and V 2 bases, and 6 bases lay outside the gene matches. Germline loops: CDR1 GTSNPN, CDR2 SVGIG (reference sequence). The CDR3 extends over 15 amino acids. The DNA of the CDR3 is TGTGCCTGGAGTAACCGGGACAGGGGGATAGAGACCCAGTACTTC. Translation gives CAWSNRDRGIETQYF.

This clone has just one count. The CDR3 DNA reads TGTGCCAGCAGCTCCACAGGGTTCGATGAGCAGTTCTTC. This sequence encodes CASSSTGFDEQFF. The rearrangement links TRBV11-3 to TRBJ2-1; weak D call: TRBD1 (6 bases). With 4 bases removed from V and 8 bases from J, the gap between germline ends came to 12 bases. Germline CDR1 is SGHNT and CDR2 is YENEEA. The CDR3 runs 13 residues.

J is TRBJ1-1 and V is TRBV10-3, with TRBD1 as a possible D gene (5 bases). The germline V and J ends were trimmed by 0 bases and 4 bases, with 9 bases remaining between them. This CDR3 region has 14 residues. Per germline, CDR1 ENHRY and CDR2 SYGVKD. CDR3: CAISESPGFTEAFF. The DNA for the CDR3 is TGTGCCATCAGTGAGTCGCCAGGGTTCACTGAAGCTTTCTTT.